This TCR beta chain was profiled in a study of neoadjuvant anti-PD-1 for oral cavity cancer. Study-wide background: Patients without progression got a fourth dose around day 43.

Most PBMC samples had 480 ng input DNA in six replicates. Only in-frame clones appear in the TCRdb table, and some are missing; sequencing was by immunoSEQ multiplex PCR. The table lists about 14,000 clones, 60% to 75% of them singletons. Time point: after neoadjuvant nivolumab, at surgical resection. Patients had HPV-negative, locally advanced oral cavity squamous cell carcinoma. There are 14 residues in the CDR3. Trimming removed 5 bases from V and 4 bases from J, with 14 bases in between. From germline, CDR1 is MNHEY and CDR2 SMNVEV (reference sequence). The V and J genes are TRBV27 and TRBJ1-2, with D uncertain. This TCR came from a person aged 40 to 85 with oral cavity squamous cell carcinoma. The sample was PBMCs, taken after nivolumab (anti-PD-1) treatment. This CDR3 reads CASSRRESGYGYTF. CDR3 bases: TGTGCCAGCAGTCGACGGGAGTCAGGCTATGGCTACACCTTC.